Listed below are T cell receptor beta chains from one sample, sequenced in a study of identical twins. Each CDR3 protein is one row after TCRdb ran MiXCR on the 5' RACE reads. The data hold about 240,000 distinct CDR3 sequences, with 6% to 8.5% observed a single time. The sample also formed part of further work on yellow fever vaccine responses in identical twins.

What was sequenced was CD8+ T cells sorted from blood. The receptors stem from a woman between 18 and 30 years old in good health. Each CDR3 is given with its conserved first and last residue. D genes are given only for firm matches. Where a row states a size, it is once, few, many or the class of an expanded clone; other rows omit it.

d_call j_call clone_size v_call cdr3_aa cdr3_nt
- TRBJ1-2 many TRBV28 CASRYRYKVDNYGYTF TGTGCCAGCAGGTACAGATATAAAGTAGATAACTATGGCTACACCTTC
- TRBJ1-1 many TRBV12-3/TRBV12-4 CASSFGGLNTEAFF TGTGCCAGCAGTTTTGGGGGGCTTAACACTGAAGCTTTCTTT
- TRBJ2-5 - TRBV20-1 CSASVANQETQYF TGCAGTGCTAGCGTGGCCAACCAAGAGACCCAGTACTTC
- TRBJ1-3 - TRBV2 CASGDDTIYF TGTGCCAGCGGGGATGACACCATATATTTT
- TRBJ2-7 few TRBV9 CASSVGGVEDYEQYF TGTGCCAGCAGCGTAGGTGGCGTCGAGGACTACGAGCAGTACTTC
TRBD1 TRBJ1-1 few TRBV5-1 CASSSRYPTGADTEAFF TGCGCCAGCAGCTCCAGATACCCAACAGGGGCGGACACTGAAGCTTTCTTT
- TRBJ1-1 many TRBV21-1 CASSKGIQGRNTEAFF TGTGCCAGCAGCAAAGGGATCCAGGGAAGGAACACTGAAGCTTTCTTT
TRBD2 TRBJ2-7 - TRBV28 CASSLAYAAGTGYEQYF TGTGCCAGCAGTTTAGCCTATGCAGCGGGAACTGGCTACGAGCAGTACTTC
- TRBJ2-7 - TRBV29-1 CSVEVAAPGTYEQYF TGCAGCGTTGAAGTGGCTGCCCCTGGTACCTACGAGCAGTACTTC
TRBD2 TRBJ2-3 many TRBV7-9 CASSVGTSGRVEDTQYF TGTGCCAGCAGCGTCGGGACTAGCGGGAGAGTTGAAGATACGCAGTATTTT
TRBD1 TRBJ1-2 many TRBV7-9 CASSQSPDRQAGYTF TGTGCCAGCAGTCAAAGCCCGGACAGGCAAGCTGGCTACACCTTC
- TRBJ1-1 many TRBV12-3/TRBV12-4 CASSTSRTEAFF TGTGCCAGCAGTACCTCTCGCACTGAAGCTTTCTTT
TRBD1 TRBJ2-1 few TRBV7-9 CASSFPGTGGGEFF TGTGCCAGCAGCTTTCCCGGGACAGGGGGCGGGGAGTTCTTC
TRBD1 TRBJ2-1 - TRBV25-1 CASSEYRTGGIVNEQFF TGTGCCAGCAGTGAATACCGGACAGGGGGCATAGTGAATGAGCAGTTCTTC
- TRBJ1-1 - TRBV14 CASSQWDGYTEAFF TGTGCCAGCAGCCAATGGGACGGATACACTGAAGCTTTCTTT
- TRBJ2-7 few TRBV7-9 CASSAGISYEQYF TGTGCCAGCAGCGCAGGGATCTCCTACGAGCAGTACTTC
TRBD1 TRBJ1-4 - TRBV5-6 CASSWGVQGAVYEKLFF TGTGCCAGCAGCTGGGGGGTCCAGGGGGCCGTTTACGAAAAACTGTTTTTT
TRBD2 TRBJ2-1 few TRBV12-3/TRBV12-4 CASSYIPGTSGSSYNEQFF TGTGCCAGCAGTTATATCCCGGGGACTAGCGGGAGCTCCTACAATGAGCAGTTCTTC
- TRBJ1-1 many TRBV9 CASSVGLQGLGEAFF TGTGCCAGCAGCGTAGGGCTACAGGGTTTGGGTGAAGCTTTCTTT
TRBD1 TRBJ2-7 many TRBV29-1 CSVSQGVTYEQYF TGCAGCGTCTCCCAGGGGGTAACCTACGAGCAGTACTTC
- TRBJ2-1 few TRBV20-1 CSASSFSEINEQFF TGCAGTGCTTCCAGTTTCTCGGAGATCAATGAGCAGTTCTTC
TRBD2 TRBJ2-3 once TRBV15 CATSRERGVRDTQYF TGTGCCACCAGCAGAGAGCGGGGGGTTCGGGATACGCAGTATTTT
TRBD2 TRBJ2-5 many TRBV4-1 CASSQALTSGKETQYF TGCGCCAGCAGCCAAGCCTTGACTAGCGGGAAAGAGACCCAGTACTTC
TRBD1 TRBJ2-6 few TRBV7-9 CASSPRDRGSGANVLTF TGTGCCAGCAGCCCCCGGGACAGGGGTTCTGGGGCCAACGTCCTGACTTTC
TRBD1 TRBJ1-2 many TRBV3-1 CASSQTGVYGYTF TGTGCCAGCAGCCAAACAGGGGTTTATGGCTACACCTTC
- TRBJ2-1 - TRBV19 CASRWGDLTYNEQFF TGTGCCAGTAGATGGGGCGATTTAACCTACAATGAGCAGTTCTTC